This TCR beta chain was captured in a study of blood T cell repertoires in COVID-19. Study at large: T cells, B-cell-depleted T cells, or PBMCs provided the cDNA or gDNA that served as material.

Measured with immunoSEQ multiplex PCR; TCRdb has only the in-frame clones, and not every one. The sample contains roughly 200,000 clones, 75% to 90% of which appear only once. Living in 25 or so US areas, the participants were between roughly 18 and 90 years of age. Cohorts were determined from participant-reported clinical history. What the recovered Cohort 3 donors had was two negative PCRs, clearance, or symptom resolution. In germline, CDR1 is LGHDT, CDR2 YNNKEL (reference sequence). With 2 bases removed from V and 0 bases from J, the gap between germline ends came to 11 bases. This CDR3 is built from 16 residues.

The sequence was obtained from a man aged 35-49 years who had recovered from COVID-19. Material: PBMCs or T cells enriched from blood (not recorded which). The rearrangement uses TRBV3-1 (or the pseudogene TRBV3-2) and TRBJ1-3; D possibly corresponds to TRBD1 (5 bases). This CDR3 is CASSQKGASSGNTIYF. DNA for the CDR3: TGTGCCAGCAGCCAAAAAGGGGCCTCCTCTGGAAACACCATATATTTT.